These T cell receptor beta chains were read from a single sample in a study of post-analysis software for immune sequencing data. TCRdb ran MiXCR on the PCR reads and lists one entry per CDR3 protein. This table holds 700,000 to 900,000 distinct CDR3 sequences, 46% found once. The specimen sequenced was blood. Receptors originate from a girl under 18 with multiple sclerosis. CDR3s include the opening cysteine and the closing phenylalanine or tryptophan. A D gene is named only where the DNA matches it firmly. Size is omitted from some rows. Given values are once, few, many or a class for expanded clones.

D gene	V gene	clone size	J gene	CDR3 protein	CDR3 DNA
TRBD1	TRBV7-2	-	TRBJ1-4	CASSLTGQGAEKLFF	TGTGCCAGCAGCTTAACTGGACAGGGAGCTGAGAAACTGTTTTTT
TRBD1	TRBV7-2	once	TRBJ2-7	CASSLARDSEQYF	TGTGCCAGCAGCTTAGCGAGGGACAGCGAGCAGTACTTC
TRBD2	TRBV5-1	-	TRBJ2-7	CASSDGGLVNEQYF	TGCGCCAGCAGCGACGGGGGACTAGTCAACGAGCAGTACTTC
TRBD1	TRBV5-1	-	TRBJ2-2	CASSEGQGNTGELFF	TGCGCCAGCAGCGAGGGACAGGGAAACACCGGGGAGCTGTTTTTT
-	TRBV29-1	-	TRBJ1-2	CRVEAPNYGYTF	TGCAGGGTTGAAGCCCCTAACTATGGCTACACCTTC
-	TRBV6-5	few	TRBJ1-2	CASSYLGAAPNYGYTF	TGTGCCAGCAGTTACCTTGGGGCAGCTCCTAACTATGGCTACACCTTC
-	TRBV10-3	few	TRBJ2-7	CAISDAPPSYEQYF	TGTGCCATCAGTGACGCGCCTCCCTCCTACGAGCAGTACTTC
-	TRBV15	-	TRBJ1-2	CATSRDFGGGYGYTF	TGTGCCACCAGCAGAGACTTTGGAGGCGGTTATGGCTACACCTTC
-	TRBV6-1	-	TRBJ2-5	CASSGARGLGVETQYF	TGTGCCAGCAGTGGGGCTCGCGGGCTTGGCGTAGAGACCCAGTACTTC
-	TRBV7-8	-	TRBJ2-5	CASSLGPGSETQYF	TGTGCCAGCAGCTTAGGTCCAGGGTCGGAGACCCAGTACTTC
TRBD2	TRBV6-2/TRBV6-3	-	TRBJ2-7	CASSYHVRRSGRAEYEQYF	TGTGCCAGCAGTTACCACGTTCGTCGTAGCGGGAGGGCCGAGTACGAGCAGTACTTC
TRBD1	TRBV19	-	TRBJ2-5	CASSSTGQGVGETQYF	TGTGCCAGTAGTTCTACTGGACAGGGAGTAGGAGAGACCCAGTACTTC
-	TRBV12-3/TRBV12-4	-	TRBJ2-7	CASSFSLPEQYF	TGTGCCAGCAGTTTTTCTCTTCCCGAGCAGTACTTC
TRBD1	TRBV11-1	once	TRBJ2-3	CASSLAGTGFLDTQYF	TGTGCCAGCAGCTTAGCCGGGACAGGGTTCCTAGATACGCAGTATTTT
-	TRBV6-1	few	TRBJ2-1	CASSELVYNEQFF	TGTGCCAGCAGTGAACTCGTTTACAATGAGCAGTTCTTC
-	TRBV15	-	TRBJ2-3	CATSRAASPHTQYF	TGTGCCACCAGCAGAGCAGCTAGCCCGCATACGCAGTATTTT
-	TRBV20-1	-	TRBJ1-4	CSARFGGGNNEKLFF	TGCAGTGCTAGATTTGGGGGCGGCAATAATGAAAAACTGTTTTTT
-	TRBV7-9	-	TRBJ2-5	CASRGDLAETQYF	TGTGCCAGCAGGGGTGACCTAGCAGAGACCCAGTACTTC
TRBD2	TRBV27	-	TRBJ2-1	CASSLSSGTRSHEQFF	TGTGCCAGCAGTTTATCGAGCGGGACTAGGTCCCATGAGCAGTTCTTC
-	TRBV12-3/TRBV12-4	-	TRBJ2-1	CASTKGVSLYNEQFF	TGTGCCAGCACCAAAGGGGTGTCCTTATACAATGAGCAGTTCTTC
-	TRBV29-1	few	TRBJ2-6	CGVASSGANVLTF	TGCGGCGTTGCAAGCTCTGGGGCCAACGTCCTGACTTTC
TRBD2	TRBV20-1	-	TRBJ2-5	CSASGRGMYQETQYF	TGCAGTGCTAGCGGGAGGGGAATGTACCAAGAGACCCAGTACTTC
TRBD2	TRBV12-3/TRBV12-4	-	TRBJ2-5	CASRIFSGRGQETQYF	TGTGCCAGCAGGATATTTAGCGGGAGAGGACAAGAGACCCAGTACTTC
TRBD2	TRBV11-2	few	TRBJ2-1	CASSRGGLAGYEQFF	TGTGCCAGCAGCCGTGGGGGACTAGCGGGTTATGAGCAGTTCTTC
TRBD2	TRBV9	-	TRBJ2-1	CASSAWTSGRDNEQFF	TGTGCCAGCAGCGCCTGGACTAGCGGGAGGGACAATGAGCAGTTCTTC
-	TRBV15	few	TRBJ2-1	CATSSRDQGRRDEQFF	TGTGCCACCAGCAGCCGGGACCAAGGCCGCCGAGATGAGCAGTTCTTC
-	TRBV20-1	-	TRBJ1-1	CSARGGAPNTEAFF	TGCAGTGCTAGAGGTGGGGCCCCGAACACTGAAGCTTTCTTT
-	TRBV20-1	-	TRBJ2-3	CSANRGGDTQYF	TGCAGTGCGAACCGGGGCGGAGATACGCAGTATTTT
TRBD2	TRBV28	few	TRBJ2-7	CASSIRDYGSYEQYF	TGTGCCAGCAGTATCCGGGACTACGGCTCCTACGAGCAGTACTTC
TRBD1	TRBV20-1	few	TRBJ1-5	CSARVTGTGSQPQHF	TGCAGTGCTAGAGTAACCGGGACAGGGAGTCAGCCCCAGCATTTT
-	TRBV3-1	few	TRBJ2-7	CASSQERNRREQYF	TGTGCCAGCAGCCAAGAGCGAAACAGACGCGAGCAGTACTTC
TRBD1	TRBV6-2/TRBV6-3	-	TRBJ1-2	CASSYLNRGDGYTF	TGTGCCAGCAGTTACCTGAACAGGGGCGATGGCTACACCTTC
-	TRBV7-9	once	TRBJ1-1	CASSQGSGDTEAFF	TGTGCCAGCAGCCAGGGGTCGGGGGACACTGAAGCTTTCTTT